Listed here are 23 T cell receptor beta chains from one sample, sequenced in a study of blood T cells in healthy people across ages. A second about 7 to 11 cycle PCR used barcoded and J-beta primers. Using its own MiXCR run on the 5' RACE reads, TCRdb lists one record per CDR3 protein. Here the sample spans about a million distinct CDR3 sequences, roughly half being singletons. Source material: blood. These receptors were taken from a woman aged 55-69 years in good health.

V usage is TRBV29-1 and J usage is TRBJ2-1; maybe TRBD2 (5 bases). The DNA end is more similar to TRBJ2-7, so the J call may be wrong. Germline assignment: CDR1 SQVTM and CDR2 ANQGSEA. The length of the CDR3 is 14 residues. The CDR3 sequence is CSGYGLNSYNEQYF. CDR3 sequence (DNA): TGCAGCGGGTACGGACTGAACTCCTACAATGAGCAGTACTTC.

This clonotype was counted only a few times. The DNA for the CDR3 is TGCGCCAGCAGCCAGGTAGCGGGAGGGCCTCGAGAGACCCAGTACTTC. Translated, it gives CASSQVAGGPRETQYF. The chain has TRBV4-1 and TRBJ2-5; 11 bases map to TRBD2. Germline values: CDR1 MGHRA, CDR2 YSYEKL. Germline trimming cut 3 bases from V and 4 bases from J; bases unmatched to any gene: 7. The CDR3 runs 16 residues.

This chain joins TRBV28 and TRBJ2-7, with D possibly being TRBD2 (5 bases). CDR3 length equals 14 residues. CDR1 is MDHEN and CDR2 is SYDVKM in the germline V gene. The V end was cut by 2 bases, the J end by 4 bases, with 12 bases between. The CDR3 DNA follows: TGTGCCAGCAGTTTACCCGGGAATACTTACGAGCAGTACTTC. This translates into CASSLPGNTYEQYF.

The table lists this clonotype with many counts. The V and J genes are TRBV7-9 and TRBJ2-7; TRBD2 matches 10 bases. Germline-derived CDR1 and CDR2 are SEHNR and FQNEAQ (reference sequence). Trimming removed 4 bases from V and 0 bases from J; junction bases left unmatched: 3. CDR3 size: 15 residues. CDR3 DNA: TGTGCCAGCAGCTCACTAGCGGGGATCTCCTACGAGCAGTACTTC. Amino acids: CASSSLAGISYEQYF.

The rearrangement joins TRBV6-5 to TRBJ2-7; no clear D. Trimming cost V 0 bases and J 3 bases, with 18 bases left between them. CDR1 and CDR2 from the germline V gene are MNHEY and SVGAGI. The CDR3 is 17 residues long. CDR3 nucleotide sequence: TGTGCCAGCAGTTACTCGACTTCAGATCGAAGTCGCTACGAGCAGTACTTC. This codes for CASSYSTSDRSRYEQYF.

V usage is TRBV13 and J usage is TRBJ1-1; D is uncertain. V was trimmed by 0 bases and J by 5 bases, leaving 13 bases between them. There are 15 residues in the CDR3. Germline loops: CDR1 PRHDT, CDR2 FYEKMQ (reference sequence). The CDR3 coding sequence is TGTGCCAGCAGCTTAGGAGGGTGGGTAGGAACTGAAGCTTTCTTT. Its protein product is CASSLGGWVGTEAFF.

This CDR3 reads CASSESGLGYTF. In DNA form, the CDR3 reads TGTGCCAGCAGTGAATCAGGGCTCGGCTACACCTTC. V and J are TRBV25-1 and TRBJ1-2, with D possibly matching TRBD1 (5 bases). Between the trimmed V and J ends, which lost 1 base and 8 bases, there was a span of 8 bases. CDR1 is MGHDK, CDR2 SYGVNS, per germline. The CDR3 contains 12 residues.

This sequence joins TRBV28 and TRBJ1-5; possible D gene TRBD1, 5 bases. The V end lost 6 bases, the J end lost 0 bases, and 12 bases lay between the germline ends. This CDR3 comprises 15 residues. Germline assignment: CDR1 MDHEN and CDR2 SYDVKM. The CDR3 coding sequence is TGTGCCAGCAGCAAAGACAGCCCTAGCAATCAGCCCCAGCATTTT. This encodes CASSKDSPSNQPQHF. Supplemented by reference TRBV28 and TRBJ1-5, the full variable domain reads DVKVTQSSRYLVKRTGEKVFLECVQDMDHENMFWYRQDPGLGLRLIYFSYDVKMKEKGDIPEGYSVSREKKERFSLILESASTNQTSMYLCASSKDSPSNQPQHFGDGTRLSIL.

The genes are TRBV10-3 and TRBJ2-1; D not certain. The CDR3 consists of 12 residues. CDR1 and CDR2 from the germline V gene are ENHRY and SYGVKD. V was shortened by 10 bases and J by 8 bases, with 15 bases between the two germline ends. CDR3 in DNA: TGTGCCACCGCCCCTGTTCAGTATGAGCAGTTCTTC. It translates to CATAPVQYEQFF.

This clonotype was found a few times. The chain couples TRBV24-1 to TRBJ2-7; the match to TRBD1 covers 7 bases. Losses at the gene ends were 9 bases for V and 2 bases for J; bases not matched to a gene: 6. Germline V gene lookup returns CDR1 KGHDR and CDR2 SFDVKD. The CDR3 contains 13 residues. The CDR3 is CATQGDSPYEQYF. DNA for the CDR3: TGTGCCACCCAGGGGGACAGCCCCTACGAGCAGTACTTC.

This chain links TRBV29-1 with TRBJ2-5; perhaps TRBD1 as D (6 bases). TRBJ2-7 matches the DNA end more closely, so the J call is doubtful. The CDR3 has 15 residues. Looked up from germline, CDR1 is SQVTM and CDR2 is ANQGSEA. CDR3 DNA sequence: TGCGGCGCCATTGTGGGGGCCTTTAGGGGTCTCGAGCAGTACTTC. The encoded protein is CGAIVGAFRGLEQYF.

This clonotype was seen only a few times. The chain carries TRBV4-2 and TRBJ1-1; TRBD1 aligns across 7 bases. With V trimmed by 1 base and J by 1 base, 3 bases remained unmatched. Germline CDR1 is LGHNA and CDR2 is YNFKEQ. The CDR3 runs to 15 residues. CDR3 coding DNA: TGTGCCAGCAGCCAAGGACAGGGCCCGAACACTGAAGCTTTCTTT. Amino acids: CASSQGQGPNTEAFF.

The chain uses TRBV6-5 and TRBJ2-3; the D is unclear. The germline gives CDR1 MNHEY, CDR2 SVGAGI. The CDR3 spans 11 residues. With 6 bases removed from V and 8 bases from J, the gap between germline ends came to 9 bases. The chain's CDR3 is CASRLGFTQYF. CDR3 sequence (DNA): TGTGCCAGCAGGCTGGGCTTTACGCAGTATTTT.

V usage is TRBV5-1 and J usage is TRBJ2-6; D is unresolved. V was cut by 4 bases and J by 4 bases, with 12 bases left in between. CDR3 length equals 15 residues. Germline CDR1 is SGHRS and CDR2 is YFSETQ. The DNA for the CDR3 is TGCGCCAGCAGCCTGATGGTCTCCGGGGCCAACGTCCTGACTTTC. Its protein product is CASSLMVSGANVLTF.

This clonotype came up a few times. The chain has TRBV25-1 and TRBJ1-4; D is undetermined. The CDR3 is 13 amino acids. Trimming removed 1 base at V and 6 bases at J, with 6 bases between. Germline lookup yields CDR1 MGHDK and CDR2 SYGVNS. The CDR3 loop is CASSEFGDEKLFF. DNA of the CDR3: TGTGCCAGCAGTGAATTTGGAGATGAAAAACTGTTTTTT.

This clonotype was recorded once. Written as DNA, the CDR3 is TGTGCCAGCAGTGACCGCAGGAATTCACCCCTCCACTTT. Protein: CASSDRRNSPLHF. J is TRBJ1-6 and V is TRBV27; no clear D. The CDR3 runs 13 residues. Germline CDR1 MNHEY, CDR2 SMNVEV (reference sequence). The germline V and J ends were trimmed by 5 bases and 7 bases, with 9 bases remaining between them.

The table lists this clonotype with a few counts. The chain is built from TRBV11-2 and TRBJ2-1; 9 bases are shared with TRBD2. The germline V gene encodes CDR1 SGHAT and CDR2 FQNNGV. CDR3 length equals 19 residues. Losses at the gene ends were 5 bases for V and 1 base for J; bases not matched to a gene: 15. In nucleotides, the CDR3 is TGTGCCAGCAGCCCCCCCTGGCGGGAGGGCCCTAAGTCCTACAATGAGCAGTTCTTC. This encodes CASSPPWREGPKSYNEQFF.

The rearrangement joins TRBV28 to TRBJ1-3; no definite D call. This CDR3 comprises 15 residues. CDR1 and CDR2 (germline): MDHEN, SYDVKM. V lost 5 bases, J lost 0 bases, and 11 bases lay in between. CDR3 in DNA: TGTGCCAGCAGTCAGACGGGTTTCTCTGGAAACACCATATATTTT. Protein sequence: CASSQTGFSGNTIYF.

The chain uses TRBV20-1 and TRBJ2-5; 8 bases align to TRBD2. The CDR3 is 14 amino acids. After removal of 7 bases from V and 5 bases from J, the junction contained 12 bases not matched to a gene. Germline assignment: CDR1 DFQATT and CDR2 SNEGSKA (reference sequence). In nucleotides, the CDR3 is TGCAGTGTTAAGTTGGCGGGAGGAAGGGAGACCCAGTACTTC. This codes for CSVKLAGGRETQYF.

This chain connects TRBV12-3 or TRBV12-4 to TRBJ2-5; a weak D match, TRBD1 (6 bases). V was trimmed by 5 bases and J by 11 bases, leaving 27 bases between them. This CDR3 has 16 amino acids. This CDR3 reads CASSQQGISLYNEQYF. The CDR3, as DNA: TGTGCCAGCAGTCAACAGGGAATCTCCCTGTACAATGAGCAGTACTTC.

The chain has TRBV6-2 or TRBV6-3 and TRBJ2-3, with D uncertain. Germline CDR1 MNHEY, CDR2 SVGEGT. The CDR3 covers 15 residues. Between the trimmed V and J ends, which lost 7 bases and 4 bases, there was a span of 18 bases. The DNA of the CDR3 is TGTGCCAGCAATCCTGGACGACCTGGCGCAGATACGCAGTATTTT. This translates into CASNPGRPGADTQYF.

This sequence joins TRBV10-2 and TRBJ2-7, with 9 bases that match TRBD1. Unmatched junction bases numbered 4, after V lost 3 bases and J lost 4 bases. CDR3 size: 14 residues. Germline V lookup: CDR1 WSHSY, CDR2 SAAADI. For the CDR3, the DNA is TGCGCCAGCAGTGATTCGGGACAGGGTTACGAGCAGTACTTC. Translating it yields CASSDSGQGYEQYF.

This clonotype was picked up many times. The V gene is TRBV9, the J gene TRBJ2-3, with a tentative D call TRBD2 (5 bases). The germline CDR1 and CDR2 sequences are SGDLS and YYNGEE. The germline V and J ends were trimmed by 4 bases and 1 base, with 10 bases remaining between them. There are 14 residues in the CDR3. The CDR3 DNA is TGTGCCAGCAGCCCCCGGGATCGCACAGATACGCAGTATTTT. Residues: CASSPRDRTDTQYF.